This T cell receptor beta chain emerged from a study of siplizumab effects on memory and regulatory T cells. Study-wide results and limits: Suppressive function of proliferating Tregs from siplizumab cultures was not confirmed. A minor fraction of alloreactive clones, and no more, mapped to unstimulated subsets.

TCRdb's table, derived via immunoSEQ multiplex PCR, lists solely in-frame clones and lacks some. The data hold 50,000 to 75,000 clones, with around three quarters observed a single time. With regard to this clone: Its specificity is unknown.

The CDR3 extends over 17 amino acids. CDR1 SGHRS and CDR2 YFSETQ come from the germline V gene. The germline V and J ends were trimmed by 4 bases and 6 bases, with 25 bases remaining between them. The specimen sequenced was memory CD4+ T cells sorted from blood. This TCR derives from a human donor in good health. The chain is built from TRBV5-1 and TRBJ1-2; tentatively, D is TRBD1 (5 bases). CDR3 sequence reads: CASSQKVGQGVGNGYTF. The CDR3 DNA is TGCGCCAGCAGCCAGAAGGTCGGGCAGGGTGTAGGTAATGGCTACACCTTC.